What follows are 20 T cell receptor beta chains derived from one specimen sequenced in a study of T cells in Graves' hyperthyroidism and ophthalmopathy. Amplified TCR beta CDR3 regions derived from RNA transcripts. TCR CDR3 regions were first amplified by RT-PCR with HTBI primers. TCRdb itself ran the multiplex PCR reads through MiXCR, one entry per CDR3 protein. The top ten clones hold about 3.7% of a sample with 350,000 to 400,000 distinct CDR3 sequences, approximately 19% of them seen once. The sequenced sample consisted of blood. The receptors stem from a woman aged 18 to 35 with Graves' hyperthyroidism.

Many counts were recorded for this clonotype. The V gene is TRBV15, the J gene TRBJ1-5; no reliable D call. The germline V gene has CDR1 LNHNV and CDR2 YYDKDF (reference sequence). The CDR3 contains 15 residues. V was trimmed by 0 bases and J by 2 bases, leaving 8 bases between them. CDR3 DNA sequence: TGTGCCACCAGCAGAGAGGCTGTGGGCAATCAGCCCCAGCATTTT. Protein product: CATSREAVGNQPQHF.

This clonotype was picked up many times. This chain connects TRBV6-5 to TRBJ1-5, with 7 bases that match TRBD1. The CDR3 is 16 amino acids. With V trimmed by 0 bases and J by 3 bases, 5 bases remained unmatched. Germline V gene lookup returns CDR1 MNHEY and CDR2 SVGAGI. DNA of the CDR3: TGTGCCAGCAGTTACTCGAGGACAGGCCTCAATCAGCCCCAGCATTTT. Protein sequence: CASSYSRTGLNQPQHF.

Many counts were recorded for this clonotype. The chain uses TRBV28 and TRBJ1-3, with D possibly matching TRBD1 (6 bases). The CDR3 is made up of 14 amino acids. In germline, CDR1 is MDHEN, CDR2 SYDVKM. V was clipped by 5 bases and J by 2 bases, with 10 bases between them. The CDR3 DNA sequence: TGTGCCAGCAGTCCCACAGGGACTGGAAACACCATATATTTT. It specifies CASSPTGTGNTIYF.

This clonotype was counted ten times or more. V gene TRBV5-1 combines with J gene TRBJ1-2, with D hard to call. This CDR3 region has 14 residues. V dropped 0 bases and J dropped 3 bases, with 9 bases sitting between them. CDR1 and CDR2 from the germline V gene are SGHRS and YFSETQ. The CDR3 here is CASSLAGSDYGYTF. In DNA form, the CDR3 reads TGCGCCAGCAGCTTGGCCGGATCGGACTATGGCTACACCTTC. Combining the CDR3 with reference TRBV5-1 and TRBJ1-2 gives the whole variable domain KAGVTQTPRYLIKTRGQQVTLSCSPISGHRSVSWYQQTPGQGLQFLFEYFSETQRNKGNFPGRFSGRQFSNSRSEMNVSTLELGDSALYLCASSLAGSDYGYTFGSGTRLTVV.

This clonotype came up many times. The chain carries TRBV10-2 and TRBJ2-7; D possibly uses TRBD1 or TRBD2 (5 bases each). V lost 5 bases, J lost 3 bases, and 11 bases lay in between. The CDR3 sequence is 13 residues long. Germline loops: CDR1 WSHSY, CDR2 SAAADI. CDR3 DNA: TGCGCCAGCAGTCCTTCGAGGGGCTACGAGCAGTACTTC. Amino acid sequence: CASSPSRGYEQYF.

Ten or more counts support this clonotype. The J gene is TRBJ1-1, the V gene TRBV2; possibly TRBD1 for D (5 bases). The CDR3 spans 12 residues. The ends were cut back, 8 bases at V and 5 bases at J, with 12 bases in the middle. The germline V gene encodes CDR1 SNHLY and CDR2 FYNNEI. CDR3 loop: CASGGMGTEAFF. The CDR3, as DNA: TGTGCCAGCGGGGGGATGGGGACTGAAGCTTTCTTT.

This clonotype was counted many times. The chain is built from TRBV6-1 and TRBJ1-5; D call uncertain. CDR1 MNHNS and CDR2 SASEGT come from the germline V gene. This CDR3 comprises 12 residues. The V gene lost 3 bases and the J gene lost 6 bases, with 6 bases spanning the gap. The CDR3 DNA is TGTGCCAGCAGTGACGCACCTCAGCCCCAGCATTTT. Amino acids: CASSDAPQPQHF.

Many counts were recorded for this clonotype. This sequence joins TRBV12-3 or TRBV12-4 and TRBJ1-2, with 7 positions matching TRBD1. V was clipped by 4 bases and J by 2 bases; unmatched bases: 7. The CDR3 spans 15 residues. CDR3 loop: CASSSPTGENYGYTF. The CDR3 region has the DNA TGTGCCAGCAGTTCACCTACAGGGGAGAACTATGGCTACACCTTC.

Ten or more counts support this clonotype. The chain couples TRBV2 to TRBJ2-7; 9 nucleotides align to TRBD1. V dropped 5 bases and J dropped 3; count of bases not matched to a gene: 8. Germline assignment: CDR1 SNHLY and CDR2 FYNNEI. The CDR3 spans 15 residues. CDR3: CASSPFGTGSYEQYF. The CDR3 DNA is TGTGCCAGCAGTCCCTTCGGGACAGGGAGCTACGAGCAGTACTTC.

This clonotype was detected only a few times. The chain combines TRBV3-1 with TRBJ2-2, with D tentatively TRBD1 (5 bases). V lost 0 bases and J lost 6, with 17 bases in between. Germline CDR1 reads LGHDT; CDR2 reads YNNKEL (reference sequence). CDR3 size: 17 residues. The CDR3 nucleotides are TGTGCCAGCAGCCAAGATCAGGCAGGGTGGCTAGCCGGGGAGCTGTTTTTT. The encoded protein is CASSQDQAGWLAGELFF. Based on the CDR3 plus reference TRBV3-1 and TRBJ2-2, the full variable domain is DTAVSQTPKYLVTQMGNDKSIKCEQNLGHDTMYWYKQDSKKFLKIMFSYNNKELIINETVPNRFSPKSPDKAHLNLHINSLELGDSAVYFCASSQDQAGWLAGELFFGEGSRLTVL.

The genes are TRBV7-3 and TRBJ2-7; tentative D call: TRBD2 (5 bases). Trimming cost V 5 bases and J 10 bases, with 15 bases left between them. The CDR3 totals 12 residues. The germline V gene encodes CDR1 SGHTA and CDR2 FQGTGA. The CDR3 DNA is TGTGCCAGCAGCCTAGCCCGTCTCGATCAGTACTTC. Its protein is CASSLARLDQYF.

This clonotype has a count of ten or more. CDR3 amino acids: CASSTGQQQYF. The CDR3, as DNA: TGTGCCAGTAGTACGGGACAGCAGCAGTACTTC. The chain combines TRBV19 with TRBJ2-7; 7 nucleotides align to TRBD1. V lost 4 bases and J lost 8; bases outside the gene matches: 2. The CDR3 is made up of 11 amino acids. Looked up from germline, CDR1 is LNHDA and CDR2 is SQIVND (reference sequence).

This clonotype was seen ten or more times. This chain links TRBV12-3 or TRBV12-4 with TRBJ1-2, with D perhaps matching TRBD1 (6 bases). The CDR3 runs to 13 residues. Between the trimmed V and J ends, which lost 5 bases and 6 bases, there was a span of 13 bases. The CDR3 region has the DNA TGTGCCAGCAGTCTAGACTCAGGGGATGGCTACACCTTC. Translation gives CASSLDSGDGYTF.

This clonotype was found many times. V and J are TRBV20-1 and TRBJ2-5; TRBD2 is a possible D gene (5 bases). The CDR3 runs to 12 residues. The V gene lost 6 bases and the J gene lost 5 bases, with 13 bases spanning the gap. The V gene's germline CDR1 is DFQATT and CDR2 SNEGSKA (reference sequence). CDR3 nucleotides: TGCAGTGCGGGCCTCGGCGGGGAGACCCAGTACTTC. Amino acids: CSAGLGGETQYF.

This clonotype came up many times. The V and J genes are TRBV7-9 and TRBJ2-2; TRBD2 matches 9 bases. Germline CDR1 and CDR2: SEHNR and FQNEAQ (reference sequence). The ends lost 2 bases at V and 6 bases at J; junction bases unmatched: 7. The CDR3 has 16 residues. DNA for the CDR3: TGTGCCAGCAGCTTACCCGGGACTAGCCTGCCCGGGGAGCTGTTTTTT. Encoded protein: CASSLPGTSLPGELFF.

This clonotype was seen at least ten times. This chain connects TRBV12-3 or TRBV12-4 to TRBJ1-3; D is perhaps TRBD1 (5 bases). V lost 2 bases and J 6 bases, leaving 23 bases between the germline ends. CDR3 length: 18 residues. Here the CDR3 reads CASSLRPLLGRGPNTIYF. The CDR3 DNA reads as TGTGCCAGCAGTTTAAGGCCGCTCCTGGGTAGGGGACCAAACACCATATATTTT.

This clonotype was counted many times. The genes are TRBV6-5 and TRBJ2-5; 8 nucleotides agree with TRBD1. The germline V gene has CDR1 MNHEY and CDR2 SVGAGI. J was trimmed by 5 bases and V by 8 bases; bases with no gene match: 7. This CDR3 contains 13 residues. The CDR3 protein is CASDDRGRETQYF. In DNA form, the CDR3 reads TGTGCCAGCGACGACAGGGGTAGGGAGACCCAGTACTTC.

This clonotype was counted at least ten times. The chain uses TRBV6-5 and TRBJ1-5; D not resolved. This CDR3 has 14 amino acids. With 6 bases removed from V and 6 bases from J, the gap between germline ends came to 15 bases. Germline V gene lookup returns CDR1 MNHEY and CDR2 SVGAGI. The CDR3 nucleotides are TGTGCCAGCAGACCCGAGGGCGAGATTCAGCCCCAGCATTTT. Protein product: CASRPEGEIQPQHF.

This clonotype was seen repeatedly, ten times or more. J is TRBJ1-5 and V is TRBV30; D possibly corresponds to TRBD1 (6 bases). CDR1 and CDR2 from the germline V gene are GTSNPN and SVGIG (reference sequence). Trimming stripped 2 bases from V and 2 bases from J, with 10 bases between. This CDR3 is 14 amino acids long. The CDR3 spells CAWSIRTGNQPQHF. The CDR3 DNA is TGTGCCTGGAGTATCAGGACAGGCAATCAGCCCCAGCATTTT. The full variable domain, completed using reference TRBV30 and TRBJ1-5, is SQTIHQWPATLVQPVGSPLSLECTVEGTSNPNLYWYRQAAGRGLQLLFYSVGIGQISSEVPQNLSASRPQDRQFILSSKKLLLSDSGFYLCAWSIRTGNQPQHFGDGTRLSIL.

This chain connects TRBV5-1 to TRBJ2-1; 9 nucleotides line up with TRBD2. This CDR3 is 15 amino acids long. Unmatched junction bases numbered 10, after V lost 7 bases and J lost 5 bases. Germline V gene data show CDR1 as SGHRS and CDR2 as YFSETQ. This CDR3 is CASATTSGLHNEQFF. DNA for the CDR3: TGCGCCAGCGCCACGACTAGCGGCCTACACAATGAGCAGTTCTTC.